The text below deals with one TCR beta chain. Trimming removed 7 bases from V and 8 bases from J, with 17 bases in between. Germline V gene lookup returns CDR1 MNHEY and CDR2 SMNVEV (reference sequence). CDR3 size: 13 residues. How the authors handled the data: Amplified reference gene primers provided the basis for estimating nucleated cell counts. Clones were read by immunoSEQ multiplex PCR, and TCRdb kept only the in-frame ones, dropping some. The V and J calls and clone size are taken from that table; D and trimming were inferred from the DNA. This sample yields 250,000 to 350,000 clones, of which approximately 87% are seen a single time; roughly 7.1% belongs to the top ten. The data originate from a study of blood T cell repertoires in COVID-19. Study at large: The United States, Italy and Spain supplied acute and convalescent COVID-19 samples. PBMCs, B-cell-depleted T cells, or T cells provided the cDNA or gDNA that made up the material.

Sequenced input: peripheral blood. This clonotype was sampled from a woman aged 50 to 60 who had recovered from COVID-19. J is TRBJ1-2 and V is TRBV27; the D gene is possibly TRBD1 (5 bases). The CDR3 nucleotides read TGTGCCAGCAAAGCAGGGTGGGAGGGAGGCTACACCTTC. Encoded protein: CASKAGWEGGYTF.